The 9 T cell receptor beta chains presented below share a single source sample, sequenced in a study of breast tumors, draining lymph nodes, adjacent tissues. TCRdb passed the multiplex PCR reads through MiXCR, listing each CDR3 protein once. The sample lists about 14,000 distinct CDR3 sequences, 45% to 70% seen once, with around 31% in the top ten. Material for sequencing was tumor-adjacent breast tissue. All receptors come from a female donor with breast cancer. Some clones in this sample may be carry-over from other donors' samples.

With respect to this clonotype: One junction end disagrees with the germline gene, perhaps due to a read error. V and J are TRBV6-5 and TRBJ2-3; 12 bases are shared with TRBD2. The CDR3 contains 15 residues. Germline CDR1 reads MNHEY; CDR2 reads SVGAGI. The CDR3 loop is CTSTRLAGGTDTQYF. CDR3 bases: TGTACCAGCACCAGGCTAGCGGGAGGGACAGATACGCAGTATTTT.

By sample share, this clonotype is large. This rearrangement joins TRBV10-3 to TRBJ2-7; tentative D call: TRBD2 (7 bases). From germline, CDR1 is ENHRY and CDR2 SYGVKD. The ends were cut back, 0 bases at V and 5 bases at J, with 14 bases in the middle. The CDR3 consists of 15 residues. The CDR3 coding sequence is TGTGCCATCAGTGAGTCGACGGGGGCGGGGGACGAGCAGTACTTC. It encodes CAISESTGAGDEQYF.

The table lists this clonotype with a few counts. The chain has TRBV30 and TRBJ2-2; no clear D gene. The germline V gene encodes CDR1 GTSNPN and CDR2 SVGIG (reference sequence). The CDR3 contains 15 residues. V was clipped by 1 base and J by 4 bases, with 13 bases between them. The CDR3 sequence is CAWSARQPATGELFF. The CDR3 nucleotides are TGTGCCTGGAGTGCACGGCAGCCGGCCACCGGGGAGCTGTTTTTT. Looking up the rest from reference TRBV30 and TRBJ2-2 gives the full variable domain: SQTIHQWPATLVQPVGSPLSLECTVEGTSNPNLYWYRQAAGRGLQLLFYSVGIGQISSEVPQNLSASRPQDRQFILSSKKLLLSDSGFYLCAWSARQPATGELFFGEGSRLTVL.

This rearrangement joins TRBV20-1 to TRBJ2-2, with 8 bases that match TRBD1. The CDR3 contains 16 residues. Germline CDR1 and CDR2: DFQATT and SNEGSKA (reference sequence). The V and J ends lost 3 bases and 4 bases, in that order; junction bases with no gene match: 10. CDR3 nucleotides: TGCAGTGCTAGGACAGGGGCTAGATCGACCACCGGGGAGCTGTTTTTT. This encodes CSARTGARSTTGELFF.

CDR3 in amino acids: CASSVEERSTDTQYF. DNA for the CDR3: TGTGCCAGCAGCGTAGAGGAGCGGTCTACAGATACGCAGTATTTT. This sequence joins TRBV9 and TRBJ2-3; possibly TRBD2 for D (5 bases). This CDR3 has 15 amino acids. Germline loops: CDR1 SGDLS, CDR2 YYNGEE. V was clipped by 0 bases and J by 3 bases, with 11 bases between them. Filled out from reference TRBV9 and TRBJ2-3, the complete variable domain reads DSGVTQTPKHLITATGQRVTLRCSPRSGDLSVYWYQQSLDQGLQFLIQYYNGEERAKGNILERFSAQQFPDLHSELNLSSLELGDSALYFCASSVEERSTDTQYFGPGTRLTVL.

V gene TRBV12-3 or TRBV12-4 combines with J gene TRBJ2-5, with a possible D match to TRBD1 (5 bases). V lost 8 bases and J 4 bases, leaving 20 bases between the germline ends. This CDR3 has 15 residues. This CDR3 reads CASALRQGNPETQYF. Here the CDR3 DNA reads TGTGCCAGCGCATTACGCCAGGGTAACCCAGAGACCCAGTACTTC.

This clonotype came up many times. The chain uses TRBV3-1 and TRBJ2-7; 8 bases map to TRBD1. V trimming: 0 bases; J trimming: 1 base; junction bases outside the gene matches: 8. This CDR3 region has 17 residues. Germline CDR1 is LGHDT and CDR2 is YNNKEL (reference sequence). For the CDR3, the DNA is TGTGCCAGCAGCCAAGACCTAGGACAGGGAAAGTCCTACGAGCAGTACTTC. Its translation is CASSQDLGQGKSYEQYF.

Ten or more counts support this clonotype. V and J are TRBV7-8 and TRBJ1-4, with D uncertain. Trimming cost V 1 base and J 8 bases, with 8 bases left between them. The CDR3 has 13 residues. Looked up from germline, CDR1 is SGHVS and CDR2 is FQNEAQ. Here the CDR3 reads CASSLVETEKLFF. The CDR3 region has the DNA TGTGCCAGCAGCTTAGTTGAGACCGAAAAACTGTTTTTT. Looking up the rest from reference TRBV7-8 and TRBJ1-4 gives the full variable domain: GAGVSQSPRYKVAKRGQDVALRCDPISGHVSLFWYQQALGQGPEFLTYFQNEAQLDKSGLPSDRFFAERPEGSVSTLKIQRTQQEDSAVYLCASSLVETEKLFFGSGTQLSVL.

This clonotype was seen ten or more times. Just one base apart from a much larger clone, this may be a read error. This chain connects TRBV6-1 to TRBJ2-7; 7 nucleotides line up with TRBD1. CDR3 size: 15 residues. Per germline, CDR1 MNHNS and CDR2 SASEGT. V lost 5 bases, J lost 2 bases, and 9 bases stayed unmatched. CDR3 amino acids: CASSQEEGTAYEQYF. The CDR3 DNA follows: TGTGCCAGCAGTCAAGAAGAGGGGACAGCCTACGAGCAGTACTTC.